This TCR beta chain was documented in a study of blood T cell repertoires in COVID-19. Study details: Sites across the United States, Italy and Spain contributed samples from acute and convalescent COVID-19. The cDNA or gDNA used as material had been derived from T cells, B-cell-depleted T cells, or PBMCs.

Original data processing: Amplification of reference gene primers provided the estimated nucleated cell counts. Only in-frame clones appear in the TCRdb table, and some are missing; sequencing was by immunoSEQ multiplex PCR. That table furnishes V, J and clone size, whereas the DNA furnished D and trimming. The data show 160,000 or so clones, with approximately 95% seen just once and less than 2% held by the top ten. The Seattle patients, enrolled during active infection, were followed longitudinally. The TCR was taken from a woman aged 60 to 75 with COVID-19, enrolled during active disease. Input material: peripheral blood.

Here the CDR3 DNA reads TGCGCCAGCAGCTGGGGACAGGGAAGCTACGAGCAGTACTTC. Translating it yields CASSWGQGSYEQYF. V and J are TRBV5-1 and TRBJ2-7; the match to TRBD1 covers 9 bases. The V segment lost 3 bases and the J segment 3 bases; nucleotides outside the gene matches: 4. The CDR3 is 14 amino acids. The germline CDR1 and CDR2 sequences are SGHRS and YFSETQ.